Following are 15 T cell receptor beta chains from one sample sequenced in a study of shared clonotypes between healthy human individuals. Measured with immunoSEQ multiplex PCR; TCRdb has only the in-frame clones, and not every one. Here the sample spans hundreds of thousands of clones, around 78% being singletons. The sample consisted of PBMCs. The receptors derive from a woman aged 40 to 55 in good health. Some clones in this sample may be carry-over from other donors' samples.

The V and J genes are TRBV7-9 and TRBJ2-1; D gene uncertain. CDR3 size: 12 residues. V lost 5 bases, J lost 13 bases, and 15 bases lay in between. CDR1 is SEHNR, CDR2 FQNEAQ, per germline (reference sequence). CDR3 DNA sequence: TGTGCCAGCAGCGACGCCGAGCGCCCCCAGTTCTTC. As protein: CASSDAERPQFF. The full variable domain, its missing parts supplied by reference TRBV7-9 and TRBJ2-1, is DTGVSQNPRHKITKRGQNVTFRCDPISEHNRLYWYRQTLGQGPEFLTYFQNEAQLEKSRLLSDRFSAERPKGSFSTLEIQRTEQGDSAMYLCASSDAERPQFFGPGTRLTVL.

The genes are TRBV7-9 and TRBJ2-7; maybe TRBD2 (6 bases). Per germline, CDR1 SEHNR and CDR2 FQNEAQ (reference sequence). V was clipped by 5 bases and J by 3 bases, with 17 bases between them. CDR3 length: 15 residues. CDR3 bases: TGTGCCAGCAGCCCACCGGGACTCTTATACTACGAGCAGTACTTC. Protein: CASSPPGLLYYEQYF.

A remark on this clone: Other DNA variants within this sample encode the same CDR3. The chain joins TRBV2 to TRBJ2-3, with D unclear. This CDR3 is 13 amino acids long. Deletions cut 2 bases from V and 1 base from J, with 4 bases between. CDR1 is SNHLY and CDR2 is FYNNEI in the germline V gene. The CDR3 DNA sequence: TGTGCCAGCAGTGAACAGGGCACAGATACGCAGTATTTT. The encoded protein is CASSEQGTDTQYF.

The CDR3 bases are TGTGCCAGCAGAAGTGAAGGCATGCAACTGTTTTTT. Translated, it gives CASRSEGMQLFF. The chain combines TRBV6-1 with TRBJ1-4; D uncertain. Germline CDR1 reads MNHNS; CDR2 reads SASEGT. The CDR3 is 12 residues long. The V and J ends lost 6 bases and 12 bases respectively, with 14 bases between them.

The V call is TRBV5-4, the J call TRBJ1-6; D not resolved. The CDR3 runs 13 residues. V lost 1 base to trimming and J lost 11 bases, with 10 bases between them. Germline CDR1 SGHNT, CDR2 YYREEE (reference sequence). CDR3 residues: CASSLSMGPPLHF. CDR3 in DNA: TGTGCCAGCAGCTTGAGTATGGGTCCACCCCTCCACTTT.

This clone was seen ten or more times. The chain links TRBV10-3 to TRBJ1-2, with D perhaps TRBD1 (5 bases). This CDR3 is 16 amino acids long. Germline V gene sequence: CDR1 ENHRY, CDR2 SYGVKD. V gave up 3 bases and J gave up 3 bases, with 17 bases separating them. The CDR3 region is CAISDLVGGSYYGYTF. Written as DNA, the CDR3 is TGTGCCATCAGTGATCTCGTCGGGGGGAGTTACTATGGCTACACCTTC.

This CDR3 is CASSLVGGNTGELFF. CDR3 in DNA: TGTGCCAGCAGCTTAGTCGGTGGGAACACCGGGGAGCTGTTTTTT. The chain links TRBV11-2 to TRBJ2-2; no clear D. The germline V gene encodes CDR1 SGHAT and CDR2 FQNNGV. The length of the CDR3 is 15 residues. V dropped 1 base and J dropped 1 base, with 7 bases sitting between them.

Only a few counts were recorded for this clone. The chain is built from TRBV5-1 and TRBJ2-3, with D unclear. Between the trimmed V and J ends, which lost 0 bases and 5 bases, there was a span of 4 bases. The germline CDR1 and CDR2 sequences are SGHRS and YFSETQ. CDR3 length: 12 amino acids. CDR3 residues: CASSLVGDTQYF. In DNA, the CDR3 is TGCGCCAGCAGCTTGGTTGGAGATACGCAGTATTTT.

The chain links TRBV9 to TRBJ2-1, with TRBD2 matching 7 bases. The CDR3 length is 17 residues. Trimming at V came to 0 bases and at J to 1 base, leaving 7 bases not matched to a gene. Germline V lookup: CDR1 SGDLS, CDR2 YYNGEE. DNA for the CDR3: TGTGCCAGCAGCGTAGAGCCCAGACTAGCATCCTACAATGAGCAGTTCTTC. This codes for CASSVEPRLASYNEQFF.

The chain links TRBV11-2 to TRBJ2-7; 7 positions match TRBD2. This CDR3 contains 15 residues. Unmatched junction bases numbered 6, after V lost 1 base and J lost 3 bases. The germline gives CDR1 SGHAT, CDR2 FQNNGV. The CDR3 nucleotides are TGTGCCAGCAGCTTAGGTTGGCGGGAGATCTACGAGCAGTACTTC. Amino acids: CASSLGWREIYEQYF. Full variable domain (outside the CDR3, taken from reference TRBV11-2 and TRBJ2-7): EAGVAQSPRYKIIEKRQSVAFWCNPISGHATLYWYQQILGQGPKLLIQFQNNGVVDDSQLPKDRFSAERLKGVDSTLKIQPAKLEDSAVYLCASSLGWREIYEQYFGPGTRLTVT.

This clone was detected once. The junction departs from the called germline gene at one end, perhaps through a read error. The chain uses TRBV29-1 and TRBJ1-1; D ambiguous. Germline V gene sequence: CDR1 SQVTM, CDR2 ANQGSEA. The CDR3 extends over 13 amino acids. CDR3 DNA: TGCAGAGTTGGGAAGGAGCTGAACACTGAAGCCTTCTTT. Encoded protein: CRVGKELNTEAFF.

The V call is TRBV5-4, the J call TRBJ2-7; TRBD1 matches 10 bases. This CDR3 contains 16 residues. With 3 bases clipped from V and 2 bases from J, the junction kept 8 bases outside the gene matches. CDR1 and CDR2 (germline): SGHNT, YYREEE (reference sequence). The CDR3 sequence: CASSSSAGQGTYEQYF. The DNA for the CDR3 is TGTGCCAGCAGCTCGAGCGCGGGACAGGGGACCTACGAGCAGTACTTC.

V usage is TRBV10-3 and J usage is TRBJ2-2; D remains ambiguous. CDR1 and CDR2 (germline): ENHRY, SYGVKD. V lost 3 bases and J lost 5, with 16 bases in between. There are 16 residues in the CDR3. CDR3 region: CAISDPPGRSTGELFF. The CDR3 DNA follows: TGTGCCATCAGTGACCCACCGGGCCGATCTACCGGGGAGCTGTTTTTT.

CDR3 sequence reads: CASSLRSGLGDTQYF. In nucleotides, the CDR3 is TGTGCCAGCAGCTTAAGGAGCGGGTTGGGTGATACGCAGTATTTT. This chain uses TRBV7-3 with TRBJ2-3; D perhaps matches TRBD2 (6 bases). Trimming removed 1 base from V and 6 bases from J, with 14 bases in between. The CDR3 contains 15 residues. Germline V gene data show CDR1 as SGHTA and CDR2 as FQGTGA.

This clone has just one count. The J gene is TRBJ2-3, the V gene TRBV7-9; 9 bases are shared with TRBD2. J was trimmed by 6 bases and V by 6 bases; bases with no gene match: 7. From germline, CDR1 is SEHNR and CDR2 FQNEAQ (reference sequence). This CDR3 comprises 14 residues. The chain's CDR3 is CASRSGLAADTQYF. The CDR3 DNA reads TGTGCCAGCAGGTCGGGACTAGCCGCCGATACGCAGTATTTT.